This T cell receptor beta chain is from a study of T cells in Graves' hyperthyroidism and ophthalmopathy. The overall study: Any treatment followed the collection of peripheral blood at initial diagnosis.

Thyroid ultrasound, orbital computed tomography, clinical symptoms, and serum thyroxine and TRAb underpinned diagnoses. Germline V gives CDR1 MNHNS, CDR2 SASEGT. V lost 6 bases and J lost 0, with 12 bases in between. The CDR3 loop spans 14 amino acids. Using RNA transcripts as the source, TCR beta CDR3 regions were amplified. HTBI primers drove first-round RT-PCR of the TCR CDR3. In TCRdb, the multiplex PCR reads were re-called with MiXCR into one record per CDR3 protein. The table includes 660,000 or so distinct CDR3 sequences, more than 20% detected once. The sequence came from a man aged 25-40 years with Graves' ophthalmopathy. The sequencing sample was made of blood. The V and J genes are TRBV6-1 and TRBJ2-7, with D maybe TRBD1 (5 bases). The CDR3 protein is CASRFTTDSYEQYF. The DNA of the CDR3 is TGTGCCAGCAGATTCACGACAGACTCCTACGAGCAGTACTTC.